Sequencing of this T cell receptor (beta chain) was carried out in a study of T cell repertoires in cytomegalovirus infection. TCRdb reprocessed the reads with MiXCR, giving one entry per CDR3 protein. In the table there are 200,000 to 250,000 distinct CDR3 sequences, over 20% of which are singletons. The CDR3 totals 15 residues. The V end was cut by 7 bases, the J end by 1 base, with 14 bases between. The germline V gene has CDR1 LNHDA and CDR2 SQIVND (reference sequence). Only a few counts were recorded for this clonotype. Input material: CD8+ T cells from PBMCs. V is TRBV19 and J is TRBJ2-1; D remains ambiguous. This TCR was recovered from a human donor in good health (CMV status not recorded). Some clones in this sample may be carry-over from other donors' samples. The CDR3 DNA reads TGTGCCAGTACCACCTACCCGGGTTCCTACAATGAGCAGTTCTTC. Its protein is CASTTYPGSYNEQFF.